This T cell receptor beta chain was observed in a study of regulatory T cells in long-lasting Graves disease. This CDR3 region has 13 residues. The V end was cut by 0 bases, the J end by 8 bases, with 7 bases between. Germline-derived CDR1 and CDR2 are SGHTA and FQGNSA. Time point reported: newly diagnosed GD, antithyroid drugs for less than 3 months. With RNA extracted from PBMCs as input, the TCR library was made. With iRepertoire HTBI primers and Arm-PCR of CDR3 regions, TCR beta libraries were built. TCRdb itself ran the multiplex PCR reads through MiXCR, one entry per CDR3 protein. The sample lists some 450,000 distinct CDR3 sequences, 15% to 20% occurring once. This clonotype was counted many times. No antigen is known for it. General study points: With persistent disease, TRBV28, TRBJ1-2 and TRBJ2-5 were the favored segments.

The same sample was also used in a study of T cells in Graves' hyperthyroidism and ophthalmopathy. This second study says: A first-round RT-PCR of the TCR CDR3 used the HTBI primer set. Blood shared most expanded thyroid clonotypes above 0.001.

This clonotype originated in a woman aged 25-40 years with Graves disease. J is TRBJ1-4 and V is TRBV7-2; D not resolved. The sequences come from peripheral blood mononuclear cells (PBMCs), collected at new diagnosis, from a patient treated with antithyroid drugs. CDR3 sequence reads: CASSLAREEKLFF. Here the CDR3 DNA reads TGTGCCAGCAGCTTAGCCCGGGAGGAAAAACTGTTTTTT.